This T cell receptor beta chain was sequenced during a study of beta chain features in type 1 diabetes. Turning to the study itself: Age and gender were similar between patients and healthy donors, as were cell yields.

The CDR3 is 16 amino acids. The germline CDR1 and CDR2 sequences are SNHLY and FYNNEI. The junction had 9 bases not matched to a gene; V was cut back by 2 bases and J by 6 bases. Study outcomes and limitations: TCRB CDR3s from Type 1 diabetes patients were moderately but significantly shorter in all four CD4+ subsets. A greater similarity of naive, central memory and Treg TCRB repertoires was seen among patients than among healthy donors.

On this clone itself: Its target is not known.

Expressed TCRB transcripts were sequenced because the isolated RNA had all been reverse transcribed beforehand. Some clones are missing from TCRdb's copy, which holds only in-frame ones; the method was immunoSEQ multiplex PCR. The profile covers roughly 300,000 clones, with around 15% appearing a single time and under 0.02% taken by the ten largest. Stem cell-like memory, regulatory, central memory and naive CD4+ cells were sorted via CD45RO/CCR7/CD25/CD127/CD95/CD27. Sequencing was done on a sample of naive CD4+ T cells from blood. The receptor comes from a man aged 30 to 39 with type 1 diabetes. The rearrangement links TRBV2 to TRBJ2-7; 11 nucleotides align to TRBD2. DNA for the CDR3: TGTGCCAGCAGTGAAAGGGGACTAGCGGTCGGGTCCGAGCAGTACTTC. Protein product: CASSERGLAVGSEQYF.